This section outlines one T cell receptor beta chain sequence together with its context. The sample originates from a study of blood T cell repertoires in COVID-19. Looking at the study overall: Nucleic acid was either cDNA or gDNA, and it came from T cells, B-cell-depleted T cells, or PBMCs.

Sequencing was performed with immunoSEQ multiplex PCR; in TCRdb, only in-frame clones are kept and a portion is missing. The sample records roughly 290,000 clones, around 85% being singletons. Living in 24 US areas, the participants were between roughly 18 and 89 years of age. The germline CDR1 and CDR2 sequences are SEHNR and FQNEAQ (reference sequence). This CDR3 has 15 amino acids. Trimming cost V 7 bases and J 0 bases, with 13 bases left between them. The chain has TRBV7-9 and TRBJ1-3, with D possibly being TRBD1 (5 bases). The clonotype originates from a woman aged 25 to 39 who had recovered from COVID-19. Sequences were obtained from PBMCs or T cells enriched from blood (not recorded which). Here the CDR3 reads CASIRGVSSGNTIYF. The CDR3 DNA sequence: TGTGCCAGCATTCGGGGGGTTAGCTCTGGAAACACCATATATTTT.